This T cell receptor beta chain is drawn from a study of blood T cell repertoires in COVID-19. Some clones are missing from TCRdb's copy, which holds only in-frame ones; the method was immunoSEQ multiplex PCR. The sample records 200,000 to 250,000 clones, approximately 78% being singletons. The CDR3 is 16 residues long. The germline V and J ends were trimmed by 1 base and 2 bases, with 15 bases remaining between them. CDR1 is SGHDN, CDR2 FVKESK, per germline. Sample: peripheral blood. This sequence joins TRBV14 and TRBJ2-7, with D possibly matching TRBD2 (5 bases). The clonotype originates from a woman aged 70-85 years with COVID-19, enrolled during active disease. The CDR3 region has the DNA TGTGCCAGCAGCCAAGGAGGGCTAGTAGTCCCCTACGAGCAGTACTTC. It specifies CASSQGGLVVPYEQYF.